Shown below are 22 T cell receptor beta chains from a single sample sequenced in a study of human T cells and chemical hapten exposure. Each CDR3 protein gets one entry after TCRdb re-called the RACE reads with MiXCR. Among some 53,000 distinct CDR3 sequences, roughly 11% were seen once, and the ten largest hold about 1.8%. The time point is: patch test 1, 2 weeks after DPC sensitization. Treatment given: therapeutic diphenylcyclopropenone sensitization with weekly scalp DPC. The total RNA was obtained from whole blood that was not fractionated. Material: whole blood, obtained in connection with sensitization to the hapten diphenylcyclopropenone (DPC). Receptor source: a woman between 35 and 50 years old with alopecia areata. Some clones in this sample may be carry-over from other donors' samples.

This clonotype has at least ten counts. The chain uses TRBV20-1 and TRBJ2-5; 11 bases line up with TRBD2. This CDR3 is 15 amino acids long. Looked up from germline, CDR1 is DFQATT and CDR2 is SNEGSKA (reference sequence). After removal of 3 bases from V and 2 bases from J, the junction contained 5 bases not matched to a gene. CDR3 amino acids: CSARGLAGGQETQYF. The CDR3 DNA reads TGCAGTGCTAGGGGATTAGCGGGAGGGCAAGAGACCCAGTACTTC.

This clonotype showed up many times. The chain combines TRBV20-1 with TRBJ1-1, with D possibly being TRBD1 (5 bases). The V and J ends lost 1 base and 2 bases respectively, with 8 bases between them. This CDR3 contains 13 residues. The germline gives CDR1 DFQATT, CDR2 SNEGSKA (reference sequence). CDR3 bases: TGCAGTGCTAGAGCCGGGGGTAACACTGAAGCTTTCTTT. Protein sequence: CSARAGGNTEAFF.

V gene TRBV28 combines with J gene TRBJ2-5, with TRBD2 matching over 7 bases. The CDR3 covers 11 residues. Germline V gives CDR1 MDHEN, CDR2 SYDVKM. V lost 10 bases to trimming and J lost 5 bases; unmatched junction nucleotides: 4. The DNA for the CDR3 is TGTGCCACGGGAGGAGTGGAGACCCAGTACTTC. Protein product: CATGGVETQYF.

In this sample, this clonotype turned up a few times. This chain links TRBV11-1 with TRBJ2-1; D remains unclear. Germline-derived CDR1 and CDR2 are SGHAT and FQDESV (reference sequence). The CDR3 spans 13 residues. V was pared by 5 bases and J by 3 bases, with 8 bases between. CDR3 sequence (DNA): TGTGCCAGCAGCCCGTACAACTACAATGAGCAGTTCTTC. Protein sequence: CASSPYNYNEQFF.

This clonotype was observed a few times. CDR3 sequence: CASSPRTGGSYNEQFF. The DNA of the CDR3 is TGTGCCAGCAGTCCCCGGACAGGGGGCTCCTACAATGAGCAGTTCTTC. The chain recombines TRBV7-7 with TRBJ2-1; TRBD1 matches at 10 bases. Losses at the gene ends were 6 bases for V and 0 bases for J; bases not matched to a gene: 5. This CDR3 is 16 amino acids long. CDR1 is SSHAT and CDR2 is FNYEAQ in the germline V gene (reference sequence).

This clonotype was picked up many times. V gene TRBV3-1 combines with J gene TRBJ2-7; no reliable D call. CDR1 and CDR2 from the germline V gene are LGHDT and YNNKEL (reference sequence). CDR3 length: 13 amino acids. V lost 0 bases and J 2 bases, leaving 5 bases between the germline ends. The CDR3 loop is CASSQDEAYEQYF. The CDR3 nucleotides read TGTGCCAGCAGCCAAGATGAGGCCTACGAGCAGTACTTC.

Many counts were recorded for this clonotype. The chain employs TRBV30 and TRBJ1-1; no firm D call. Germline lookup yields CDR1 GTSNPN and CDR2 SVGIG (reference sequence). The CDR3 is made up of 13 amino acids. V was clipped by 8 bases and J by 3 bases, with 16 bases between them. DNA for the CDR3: TGTGCCACGGAGGACCAGGCGGACACTGAAGCTTTCTTT. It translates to CATEDQADTEAFF.

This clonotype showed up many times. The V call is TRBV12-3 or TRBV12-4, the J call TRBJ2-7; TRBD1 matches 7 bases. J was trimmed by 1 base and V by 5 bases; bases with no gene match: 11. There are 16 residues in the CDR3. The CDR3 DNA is TGTGCCAGCAGTCGCTACCGGGACAGTGCTTCCTACGAGCAGTACTTC. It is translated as CASSRYRDSASYEQYF.

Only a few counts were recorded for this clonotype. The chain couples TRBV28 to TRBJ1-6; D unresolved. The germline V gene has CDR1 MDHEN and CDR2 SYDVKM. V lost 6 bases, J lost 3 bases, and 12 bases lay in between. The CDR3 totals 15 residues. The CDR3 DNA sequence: TGTGCCAGCAGCCCCGGACGGGGCTATAATTCACCCCTCCACTTT. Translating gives CASSPGRGYNSPLHF.

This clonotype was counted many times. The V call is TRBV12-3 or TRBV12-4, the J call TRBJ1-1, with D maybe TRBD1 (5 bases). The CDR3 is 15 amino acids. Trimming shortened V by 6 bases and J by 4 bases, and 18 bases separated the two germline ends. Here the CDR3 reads CASRVAGLRRTEAFF. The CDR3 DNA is TGTGCCAGCAGAGTGGCAGGGTTAAGACGCACTGAAGCTTTCTTT.

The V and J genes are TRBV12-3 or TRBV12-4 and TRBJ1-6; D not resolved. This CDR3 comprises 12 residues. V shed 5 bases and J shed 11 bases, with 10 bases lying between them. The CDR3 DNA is TGTGCCAGCAGTACCCGGGAGACACCCCTCCACTTT. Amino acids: CASSTRETPLHF.

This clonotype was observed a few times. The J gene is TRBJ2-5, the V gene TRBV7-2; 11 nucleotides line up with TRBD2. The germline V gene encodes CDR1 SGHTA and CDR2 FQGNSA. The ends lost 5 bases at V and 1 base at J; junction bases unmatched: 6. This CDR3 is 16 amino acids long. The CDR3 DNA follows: TGTGCCAGCAGCACAGGACTAGCGGGCGGCCAAGAGACCCAGTACTTC. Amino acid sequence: CASSTGLAGGQETQYF.

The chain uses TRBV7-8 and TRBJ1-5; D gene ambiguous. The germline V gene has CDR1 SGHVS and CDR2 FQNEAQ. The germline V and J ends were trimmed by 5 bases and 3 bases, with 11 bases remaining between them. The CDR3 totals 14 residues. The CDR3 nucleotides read TGTGCCAGCAGCCCCCAAATGGACAATCAGCCCCAGCATTTT. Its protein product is CASSPQMDNQPQHF.

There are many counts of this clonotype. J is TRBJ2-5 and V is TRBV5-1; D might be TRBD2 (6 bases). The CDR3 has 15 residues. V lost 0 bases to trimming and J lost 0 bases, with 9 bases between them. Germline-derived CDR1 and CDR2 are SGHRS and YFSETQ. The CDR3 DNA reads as TGCGCCAGCAGCTTGGCCGGAGGGGACCAAGAGACCCAGTACTTC. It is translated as CASSLAGGDQETQYF.

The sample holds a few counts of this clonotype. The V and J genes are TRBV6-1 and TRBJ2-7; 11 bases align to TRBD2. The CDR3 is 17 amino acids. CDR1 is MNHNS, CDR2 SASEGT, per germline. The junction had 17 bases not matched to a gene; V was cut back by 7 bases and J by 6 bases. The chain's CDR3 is CASTPGLAGSVSGEQYF. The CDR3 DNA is TGTGCCAGCACCCCTGGACTAGCGGGCTCGGTTTCGGGCGAGCAGTACTTC.

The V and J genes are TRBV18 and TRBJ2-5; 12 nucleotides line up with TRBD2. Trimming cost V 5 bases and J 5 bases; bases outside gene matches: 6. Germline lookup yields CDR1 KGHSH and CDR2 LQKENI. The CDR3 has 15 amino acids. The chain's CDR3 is CASSTSGGPRETQYF. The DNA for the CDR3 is TGTGCCAGCTCAACTAGCGGGGGGCCGCGGGAGACCCAGTACTTC.

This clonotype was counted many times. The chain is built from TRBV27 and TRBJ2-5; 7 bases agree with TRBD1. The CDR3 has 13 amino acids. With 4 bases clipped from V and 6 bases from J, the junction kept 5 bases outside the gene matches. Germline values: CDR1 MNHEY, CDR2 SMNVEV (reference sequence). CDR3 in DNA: TGTGCCAGCAGTTGGGACAGTCTGAAGACCCAGTACTTC. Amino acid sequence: CASSWDSLKTQYF.

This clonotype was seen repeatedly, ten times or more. The CDR3 nucleotides are TGTGCCAGCAGCGTAGCGGACGGGGCGAGCTCCTACGAGCAGTACTTC. Protein sequence: CASSVADGASSYEQYF. V usage is TRBV9 and J usage is TRBJ2-7; D is tentatively TRBD1 or TRBD2 (5 bases each). Germline-derived CDR1 and CDR2 are SGDLS and YYNGEE. V lost 0 bases and J lost 0, with 13 bases in between. This CDR3 region has 16 residues.

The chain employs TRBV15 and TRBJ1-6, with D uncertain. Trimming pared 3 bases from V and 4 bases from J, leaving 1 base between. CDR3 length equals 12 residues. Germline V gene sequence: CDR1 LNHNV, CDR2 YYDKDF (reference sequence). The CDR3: CATSRYNSPLHF. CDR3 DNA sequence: TGTGCCACCAGCAGGTATAATTCACCCCTCCACTTT.

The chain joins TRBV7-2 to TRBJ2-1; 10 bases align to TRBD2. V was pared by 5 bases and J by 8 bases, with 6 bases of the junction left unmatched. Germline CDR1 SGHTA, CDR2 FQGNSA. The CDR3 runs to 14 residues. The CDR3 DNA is TGTGCCAGCAGCATTGGACTAGCGGCCGATGAGCAGTTCTTC. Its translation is CASSIGLAADEQFF. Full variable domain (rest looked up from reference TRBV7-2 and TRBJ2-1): GAGVSQSPSNKVTEKGKDVELRCDPISGHTALYWYRQSLGQGLEFLIYFQGNSAPDKSGLPSDRFSAERTGGSVSTLTIQRTQQEDSAVYLCASSIGLAADEQFFGPGTRLTVL.

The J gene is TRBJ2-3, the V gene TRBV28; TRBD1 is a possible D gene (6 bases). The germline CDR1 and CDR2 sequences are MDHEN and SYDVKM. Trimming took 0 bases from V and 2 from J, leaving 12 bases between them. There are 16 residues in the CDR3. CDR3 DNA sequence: TGTGCCAGCAGTTTATGGGGTGGGGGCTCCACAGATACGCAGTATTTT. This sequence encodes CASSLWGGGSTDTQYF. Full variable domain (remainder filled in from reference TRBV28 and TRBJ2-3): DVKVTQSSRYLVKRTGEKVFLECVQDMDHENMFWYRQDPGLGLRLIYFSYDVKMKEKGDIPEGYSVSREKKERFSLILESASTNQTSMYLCASSLWGGGSTDTQYFGPGTRLTVL.

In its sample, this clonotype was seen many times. Here the CDR3 DNA reads TGTGCCAGCAGCTCTCTAGTAGGGGAGACCCAGTACTTC. Protein sequence: CASSSLVGETQYF. This chain uses TRBV7-9 with TRBJ2-5, with D uncertain. Deletions cut 4 bases from V and 5 bases from J, with 11 bases between. The CDR3 spans 13 residues. The V gene's germline CDR1 is SEHNR and CDR2 FQNEAQ (reference sequence).